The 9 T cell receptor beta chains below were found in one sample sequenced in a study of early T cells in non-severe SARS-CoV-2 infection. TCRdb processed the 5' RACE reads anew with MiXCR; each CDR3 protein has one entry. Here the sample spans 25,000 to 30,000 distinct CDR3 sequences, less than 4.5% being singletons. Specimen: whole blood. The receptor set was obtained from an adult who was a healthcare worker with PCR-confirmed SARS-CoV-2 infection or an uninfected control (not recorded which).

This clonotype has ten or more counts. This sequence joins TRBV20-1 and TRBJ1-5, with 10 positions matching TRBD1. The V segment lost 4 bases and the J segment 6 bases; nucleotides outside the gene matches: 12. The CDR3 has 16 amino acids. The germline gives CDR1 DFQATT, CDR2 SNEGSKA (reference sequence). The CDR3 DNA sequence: TGCAGTGCTACCGGGACAGGGGCGCCCACCGGTCAGCCCCAGCATTTT. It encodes CSATGTGAPTGQPQHF.

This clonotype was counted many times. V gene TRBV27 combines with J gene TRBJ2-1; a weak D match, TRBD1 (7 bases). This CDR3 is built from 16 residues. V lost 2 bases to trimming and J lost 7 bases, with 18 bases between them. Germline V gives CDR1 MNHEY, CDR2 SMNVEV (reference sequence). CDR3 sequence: CASSLPTGRKRNEQFF. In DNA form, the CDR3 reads TGTGCCAGCAGTTTACCGACAGGGAGGAAAAGGAATGAGCAGTTCTTC.

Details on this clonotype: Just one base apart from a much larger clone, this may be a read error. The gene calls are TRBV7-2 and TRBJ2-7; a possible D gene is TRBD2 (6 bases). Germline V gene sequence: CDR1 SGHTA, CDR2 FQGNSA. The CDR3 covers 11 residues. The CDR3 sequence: CASCLGGEQYF. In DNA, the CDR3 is TGTGCCAGCTGCTTGGGGGGCGAGCAGTACTTC.

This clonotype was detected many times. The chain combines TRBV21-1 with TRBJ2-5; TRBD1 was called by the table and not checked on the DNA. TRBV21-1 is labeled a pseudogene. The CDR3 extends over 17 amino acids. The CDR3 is CASSTGGGQGEAETQYF. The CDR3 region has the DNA TGTGCCAGCAGCACTGGGGGAGGACAGGGAGAAGCAGAGACCCAGTACTTC.

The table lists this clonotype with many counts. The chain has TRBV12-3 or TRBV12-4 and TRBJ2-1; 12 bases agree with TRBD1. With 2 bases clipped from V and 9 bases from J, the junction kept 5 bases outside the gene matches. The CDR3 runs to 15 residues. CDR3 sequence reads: CASSLSGQGASEQFF. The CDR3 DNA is TGTGCCAGCAGTTTATCGGGACAGGGGGCATCTGAGCAGTTCTTC.

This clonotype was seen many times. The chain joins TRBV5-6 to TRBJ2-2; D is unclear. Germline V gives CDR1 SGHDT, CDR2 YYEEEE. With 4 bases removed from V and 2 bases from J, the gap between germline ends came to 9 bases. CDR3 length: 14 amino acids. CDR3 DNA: TGTGCCAGCAGCATTCGCGGCAACACCGGGGAGCTGTTTTTT. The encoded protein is CASSIRGNTGELFF.

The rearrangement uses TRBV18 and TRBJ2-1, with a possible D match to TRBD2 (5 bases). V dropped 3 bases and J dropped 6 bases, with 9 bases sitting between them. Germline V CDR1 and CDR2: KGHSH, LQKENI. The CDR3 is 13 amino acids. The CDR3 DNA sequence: TGTGCCAGCTCACCGTGGGCGGGCAATGAGCAGTTCTTC. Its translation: CASSPWAGNEQFF.

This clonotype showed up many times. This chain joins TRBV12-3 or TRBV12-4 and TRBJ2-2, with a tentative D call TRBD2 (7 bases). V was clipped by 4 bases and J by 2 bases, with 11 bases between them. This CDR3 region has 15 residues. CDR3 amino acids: CASSYRGANTGELFF. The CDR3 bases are TGTGCCAGCAGTTATCGGGGGGCTAACACCGGGGAGCTGTTTTTT.

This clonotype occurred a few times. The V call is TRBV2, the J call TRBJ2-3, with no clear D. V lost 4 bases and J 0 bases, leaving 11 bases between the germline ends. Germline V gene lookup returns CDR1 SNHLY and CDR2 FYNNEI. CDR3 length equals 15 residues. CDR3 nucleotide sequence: TGTGCCAGCAGTGGATACTCTTTAAGCACAGATACGCAGTATTTT. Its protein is CASSGYSLSTDTQYF.